This T cell receptor (beta chain) was sequenced in a study of CD8 T cells in ankylosing spondylitis. The CDR3 contains 15 residues. Trimming cost V 5 bases and J 1 base, with 14 bases left between them. Germline-derived CDR1 and CDR2 are SEHNR and FQNEAQ (reference sequence). Study results and caveats: Past studies reported some motif variants in reactive arthritis synovial fluid and blood. Blood from ankylosing spondylitis patients appeared to carry a characteristic roughly eight-variant TCR beta motif.

TCRdb re-called the 5' RACE reads with MiXCR, one entry per CDR3 protein. The sample shows approximately 500,000 distinct CDR3 sequences, about an eighth of them seen only once. This clonotype was seen a few times. Antigen specificity is unknown. This TCR was sampled from a male donor with ankylosing spondylitis. The sample taken for sequencing was blood, either unsorted or a sorted T cell fraction (not recorded which). The chain carries TRBV7-9 and TRBJ1-1; possibly TRBD1 for D (5 bases). CDR3 nucleotides: TGTGCCAGCAGCCCCCAATCGACAGCGAACACTGAAGCTTTCTTT. Translated, it gives CASSPQSTANTEAFF.